The 28 T cell receptor beta chains below all came from one sample that was sequenced in a study of molecular identifiers for immune sequencing clone quantification. MiXCR, run by TCRdb on the PCR reads, gives a single entry per CDR3 protein. The data hold some 580,000 distinct CDR3 sequences, with over 25% observed a single time. Material for sequencing was naive CD8+ T cells from blood, with Jurkat cell RNA spiked in. Subset noted: FACS-sorted CD8+CD4-CCR7+CD45RA+ naive T cells. These receptors all stem from a human donor in good health. Some libraries in this study had Jurkat cell RNA spiked in.

J is TRBJ1-3 and V is TRBV7-6, with 7 bases identical to TRBD1. CDR3 length equals 17 residues. Trimming removed 5 bases from V and 0 bases from J; junction bases left unmatched: 10. The V gene's germline CDR1 is SGHVS and CDR2 FNYEAQ. The CDR3 sequence: CASSPMTGTHSGNTIYF. The CDR3 coding sequence is TGTGCCAGCAGCCCGATGACAGGGACCCACTCTGGAAACACCATATATTTT.

This clonotype was detected a few times. This chain uses TRBV27 with TRBJ2-5; D is possibly TRBD1 or TRBD2 (5 bases each). Deletions cut 10 bases from V and 5 bases from J, with 14 bases between. There are 12 residues in the CDR3. CDR1 is MNHEY and CDR2 is SMNVEV in the germline V gene (reference sequence). For the CDR3, the DNA is TGTGCCAACATCTACGGGACGGAGACCCAGTACTTC. It encodes CANIYGTETQYF.

This clonotype was found many times. The rearrangement joins TRBV7-9 to TRBJ2-3; 13 bases agree with TRBD2. This CDR3 has 18 amino acids. Germline V lookup: CDR1 SEHNR, CDR2 FQNEAQ (reference sequence). With V trimmed by 4 bases and J by 0 bases, 7 bases remained unmatched. The CDR3 reads CASSSRGTSGESTDTQYF. The CDR3 DNA follows: TGTGCCAGCAGCTCCAGGGGGACTAGCGGGGAGAGCACAGATACGCAGTATTTT.

This clonotype was observed once. This could be a read error, since a much larger clone is one nucleotide away. The chain carries TRBV27 and TRBJ1-1, with D possibly being TRBD1 (5 bases). The CDR3 is 13 amino acids. Trimming took 0 bases from V and 6 from J, leaving 8 bases between them. CDR1 and CDR2 (germline): MNHEY, SMNVEV (reference sequence). The CDR3 DNA reads as TGTGCCAGCAGTTTATCGGGGGTACCTGAAGCTTTCTTT. Protein product: CASSLSGVPEAFF.

On this clonotype itself: Given a much more abundant clone one base away, this may be a read error. This rearrangement joins TRBV6-5 to TRBJ2-2; 10 nucleotides agree with TRBD2. The germline gives CDR1 MNHEY, CDR2 SVGAGI. The CDR3 has 16 amino acids. The CDR3 sequence is CASSLLAGENTGELLF. The CDR3 DNA reads TGTGCCAGCAGCCTTCTAGCGGGAGAGAACACCGGGGAGCTGTTATTT.

The rearrangement links TRBV7-9 to TRBJ2-3; 8 positions match TRBD1. The CDR3 has 13 amino acids. Unmatched junction bases numbered 5, after V lost 7 bases and J lost 5 bases. Looked up from germline, CDR1 is SEHNR and CDR2 is FQNEAQ (reference sequence). This chain's CDR3 is CASNGQGRDTQYF. The CDR3 DNA reads as TGTGCCAGCAACGGACAGGGACGAGATACGCAGTATTTT.

This clonotype was seen at least ten times. V and J are TRBV25-1 and TRBJ2-1; D unresolved. This CDR3 has 12 residues. Deletions cut 0 bases from V and 8 bases from J, with 5 bases between. From germline, CDR1 is MGHDK and CDR2 SYGVNS. CDR3 amino acids: CASSEYADEQFF. The CDR3 DNA sequence: TGTGCCAGCAGTGAATATGCGGATGAGCAGTTCTTC.

This clonotype turned up a few times. V is TRBV6-2 or TRBV6-3 and J is TRBJ2-1; a weak D match, TRBD1 (5 bases). The germline V gene has CDR1 MNHEY and CDR2 SVGEGT. V shed 6 bases and J shed 8 bases, with 8 bases lying between them. The CDR3 extends over 11 amino acids. As DNA, the CDR3 is TGTGCCAGCAGCCCAGGGCATGAGCAGTTCTTC. Translating it yields CASSPGHEQFF.

This clonotype was detected ten times or more. The chain recombines TRBV29-1 with TRBJ2-7; D is perhaps TRBD1 (6 bases). The CDR3 spans 12 residues. The V end lost 5 bases, the J end lost 2 bases, and 10 bases lay between the germline ends. In germline, CDR1 is SQVTM, CDR2 ANQGSEA. DNA for the CDR3: TGCAGCGTTCGACAGGAGACCTACGAGCAGTACTTC. Protein product: CSVRQETYEQYF.

This clonotype was seen only a few times. The chain links TRBV2 to TRBJ2-1, with D perhaps given as TRBD1 or TRBD2 (6 bases each). Trimming cost V 4 bases and J 2 bases, with 12 bases left between them. Germline V lookup: CDR1 SNHLY, CDR2 FYNNEI. This CDR3 is 15 amino acids long. CDR3 DNA: TGTGCCAGCAGTGTAGGGGGGAGTACCTACAATGAGCAGTTCTTC. Amino acid sequence: CASSVGGSTYNEQFF.

This clonotype was seen more than once but under ten times. The V and J genes are TRBV24-1 and TRBJ2-2, with D maybe TRBD1 (6 bases). The V end was cut by 12 bases, the J end by 4 bases, with 14 bases between. CDR3 length: 13 amino acids. Germline CDR1 KGHDR, CDR2 SFDVKD. The CDR3 DNA reads TGTGCCGCCCGACAAGGGGGCACCGGGGAGCTGTTTTTT. Encoded protein: CAARQGGTGELFF.

This clonotype was detected ten times or more. This chain connects TRBV20-1 to TRBJ1-2, with 7 bases identical to TRBD1. Germline V gene data show CDR1 as DFQATT and CDR2 as SNEGSKA (reference sequence). The CDR3 extends over 13 amino acids. The V and J ends lost 4 bases and 4 bases, in that order; junction bases with no gene match: 6. CDR3 residues: CSATADRSYGYTF. In DNA form, the CDR3 reads TGCAGTGCTACCGCGGACAGGTCCTATGGCTACACCTTC.

Worth noting for this clonotype: One junction end does not reproduce the germline sequence, and a read error may be involved. The genes are TRBV4-1 and TRBJ2-5; D might be TRBD1 or TRBD2, each matching 5 bases. The CDR3 has 16 amino acids. From germline, CDR1 is MGHRA and CDR2 YSYEKL. The CDR3 protein is CASGQKGPLASETQYF. CDR3 in DNA: TGCGCCAGCGGCCAAAAGGGACCGCTGGCGTCGGAGACCCAGTACTTC.

The chain joins TRBV28 to TRBJ2-7; 7 bases fit TRBD1. Losses at the gene ends were 6 bases for V and 12 bases for J; bases not matched to a gene: 14. The CDR3 is 13 residues long. Germline assignment: CDR1 MDHEN and CDR2 SYDVKM. This chain's CDR3 is CASSWGQTSWLYF. CDR3 in DNA: TGTGCCAGCAGCTGGGGACAGACGTCGTGGCTGTACTTC. The variable domain in full, completed from reference TRBV28 and TRBJ2-7, reads DVKVTQSSRYLVKRTGEKVFLECVQDMDHENMFWYRQDPGLGLRLIYFSYDVKMKEKGDIPEGYSVSREKKERFSLILESASTNQTSMYLCASSWGQTSWLYFGPGTRLTVT.

The CDR3 DNA reads as TGTGCCAGCAGCCCTAGGCAAGGGACTACCCACTACGAGCAGTACTTC. Encoded protein: CASSPRQGTTHYEQYF. The chain employs TRBV9 and TRBJ2-7, with TRBD2 identical over 7 bases. Trimming removed 4 bases from V and 3 bases from J; junction bases left unmatched: 13. CDR1 is SGDLS, CDR2 YYNGEE, per germline. This CDR3 spans 16 amino acids.

This clonotype has ten or more counts. The J gene is TRBJ2-3, the V gene TRBV15; D call uncertain. V was pared by 0 bases and J by 4 bases, with 11 bases between. The CDR3 is 15 residues long. Germline CDR1 is LNHNV and CDR2 is YYDKDF (reference sequence). CDR3 in DNA: TGTGCCACCAGCAGAGATCTGGATGGGTCAGATACGCAGTATTTT. Residues: CATSRDLDGSDTQYF.

The chain carries TRBV5-5 and TRBJ2-2; TRBD1 is a possible D gene (7 bases). CDR1 is SGHKS, CDR2 YYEKEE, per germline (reference sequence). The CDR3 spans 15 residues. Trimming removed 8 bases at V and 1 base at J, with 15 bases between. CDR3 sequence (DNA): TGTGCCAGTATTCAGGGGGGCCTGAACACCGGGGAGCTGTTTTTT. The encoded protein is CASIQGGLNTGELFF.

Here the CDR3 reads CASSQEGGDGYGYTF. The CDR3, as DNA: TGCGCCAGCAGCCAAGAAGGGGGCGACGGCTATGGCTACACCTTC. This chain joins TRBV4-1 and TRBJ1-2; TRBD1 matches 7 bases. CDR1 MGHRA and CDR2 YSYEKL come from the germline V gene. This CDR3 contains 15 residues. V lost 0 bases and J lost 4; bases outside the gene matches: 5.

This clonotype was counted between two and nine times. The chain links TRBV7-2 to TRBJ1-3, with 8 bases lining up with TRBD1. This CDR3 is 17 amino acids long. The junction had 10 bases not matched to a gene; V was cut back by 2 bases and J by 4 bases. CDR1 and CDR2 (germline): SGHTA, FQGNSA. CDR3 DNA: TGTGCCAGCAGCTTAATGGCAGGGGGCAATGTAGGAAACACCATATATTTT. It yields the protein CASSLMAGGNVGNTIYF. The complete variable domain, with remaining parts taken from reference TRBV7-2 and TRBJ1-3, reads GAGVSQSPSNKVTEKGKDVELRCDPISGHTALYWYRQSLGQGLEFLIYFQGNSAPDKSGLPSDRFSAERTGGSVSTLTIQRTQQEDSAVYLCASSLMAGGNVGNTIYFGEGSWLTVV.

The rearrangement joins TRBV7-9 to TRBJ2-7; a possible D gene is TRBD1 (5 bases). The CDR3 sequence is 14 residues long. Germline CDR1 reads SEHNR; CDR2 reads FQNEAQ (reference sequence). V shed 4 bases and J shed 5 bases, with 15 bases lying between them. CDR3 DNA: TGTGCCAGCAGCTCCCCTGCAGGGTTGAACGAGCAGTACTTC. Translating gives CASSSPAGLNEQYF.

The chain carries TRBV6-4 and TRBJ2-3; D gene uncertain. Trimming left V 0 bases short and J 0 bases short, with 10 bases between. This CDR3 is 16 amino acids long. Germline V CDR1 and CDR2: MRHNA, SNTAGT. CDR3: CASSDSGGRSTDTQYF. In nucleotides, the CDR3 is TGTGCCAGCAGTGACTCTGGTGGCAGAAGCACAGATACGCAGTATTTT.

To note about this clonotype: This may come from a read error, since a much larger clone is one base off. J is TRBJ2-5 and V is TRBV5-1; D is ambiguous. The length of the CDR3 is 13 residues. Between the trimmed V and J ends, which lost 7 bases and 0 bases, there was a span of 10 bases. CDR1 is SGHRS, CDR2 YFSETQ, per germline. This CDR3 is CASGLAYQETQYF. The CDR3 DNA reads as TGCGCCAGCGGCCTGGCGTACCAAGAGACCCAGTACTTC.

Ten or more counts support this clonotype. V usage is TRBV7-9 and J usage is TRBJ2-2; TRBD2 aligns across 7 bases. Germline V gives CDR1 SEHNR, CDR2 FQNEAQ (reference sequence). There are 15 residues in the CDR3. V shed 5 bases and J 1 base; nucleotides not matched to a gene: 4. Written as DNA, the CDR3 is TGTGCCAGCAGCCCTAGCGGAGTGAACACCGGGGAGCTGTTTTTT. Protein sequence: CASSPSGVNTGELFF. Based on the CDR3 plus reference TRBV7-9 and TRBJ2-2, the full variable domain is DTGVSQNPRHKITKRGQNVTFRCDPISEHNRLYWYRQTLGQGPEFLTYFQNEAQLEKSRLLSDRFSAERPKGSFSTLEIQRTEQGDSAMYLCASSPSGVNTGELFFGEGSRLTVL.

This clonotype has more than one count but fewer than ten. This chain joins TRBV18 and TRBJ2-3; possibly TRBD1 for D (6 bases). CDR1 and CDR2 from the germline V gene are KGHSH and LQKENI. V gave up 3 bases and J gave up 4 bases, with 20 bases separating them. The CDR3 extends over 17 amino acids. CDR3 sequence: CASSPSPSGEYSDTQYF. CDR3 bases: TGTGCCAGCTCACCTTCTCCCTCAGGGGAGTATTCAGATACGCAGTATTTT.

This clonotype was seen ten or more times. The genes are TRBV2 and TRBJ2-3; 11 nucleotides line up with TRBD2. The CDR3 runs 15 residues. Germline assignment: CDR1 SNHLY and CDR2 FYNNEI. Unmatched junction bases numbered 4, after V lost 6 bases and J lost 2 bases. CDR3 nucleotides: TGTGCCAGCAGACCGACTAGCGGGGTCACAGATACGCAGTATTTT. This encodes CASRPTSGVTDTQYF.

This clonotype was counted between two and nine times. V usage is TRBV19 and J usage is TRBJ1-5; possible D gene TRBD1, 5 bases. The ends were cut back, 5 bases at V and 3 bases at J, with 14 bases in the middle. This CDR3 has 15 residues. The germline gives CDR1 LNHDA, CDR2 SQIVND (reference sequence). The CDR3 sequence: CASSFGGANNQPQHF. The CDR3 DNA sequence: TGTGCCAGTAGTTTCGGTGGGGCTAACAATCAGCCCCAGCATTTT. Variable domain in full (rest from reference TRBV19 and TRBJ1-5): DGGITQSPKYLFRKEGQNVTLSCEQNLNHDAMYWYRQDPGQGLRLIYYSQIVNDFQKGDIAEGYSVSREKKESFPLTVTSAQKNPTAFYLCASSFGGANNQPQHFGDGTRLSIL.

The chain uses TRBV5-4 and TRBJ2-7, with 7 bases fitting TRBD1. The V and J ends lost 2 bases and 2 bases, in that order; junction bases with no gene match: 10. CDR3 length: 16 amino acids. Germline values: CDR1 SGHNT, CDR2 YYREEE (reference sequence). In nucleotides, the CDR3 is TGTGCCAGCAGCTTACAAACCGGGACAGAGACCTACGAGCAGTACTTC. It yields the protein CASSLQTGTETYEQYF.

This clonotype was observed at least ten times. This chain connects TRBV9 to TRBJ2-2; TRBD2 might be the D (5 bases). There are 17 residues in the CDR3. The germline V gene has CDR1 SGDLS and CDR2 YYNGEE. V lost 0 bases, J lost 4 bases, and 16 bases lay in between. This CDR3 is CASSVGGGGFGTGELFF. Here the CDR3 DNA reads TGTGCCAGCAGCGTAGGTGGTGGAGGTTTCGGCACCGGGGAGCTGTTTTTT. The full variable domain, with the rest looked up from reference TRBV9 and TRBJ2-2, is DSGVTQTPKHLITATGQRVTLRCSPRSGDLSVYWYQQSLDQGLQFLIQYYNGEERAKGNILERFSAQQFPDLHSELNLSSLELGDSALYFCASSVGGGGFGTGELFFGEGSRLTVL.